This T cell receptor beta chain was sequenced for a study of shared clonotypes between healthy human individuals. Assay used: immunoSEQ multiplex PCR; TCRdb lists only in-frame clones, some missing. This sample carries fewer than 500,000 clones, over 75% of them seen once, and the ten largest clones take approximately 12%. Per the germline V gene, CDR1 is LNHDA and CDR2 is SQIVND (reference sequence). The CDR3 totals 17 residues. The germline V and J ends were trimmed by 1 base and 2 bases, with 15 bases remaining between them. The receptor's source is a woman in her thirties or forties in good health. Some clones in this sample may be carry-over from other donors' samples. Sequenced input: PBMCs. The chain couples TRBV19 to TRBJ2-1; D is perhaps TRBD2 (6 bases). The CDR3 DNA sequence: TGTGCCAGTAGTATAGTGGTTTGGCGGGAAGCCTACAATGAGCAGTTCTTC. It is translated as CASSIVVWREAYNEQFF.